This T cell receptor (beta chain) is drawn from a study of T cell responses to AZD1222 COVID-19 vaccine. The protocol was immunoSEQ multiplex PCR, while the TCRdb copy is restricted to in-frame clones and leaves out a portion. This sample has some 95,000 clones, with approximately 89% found just once. CDR3 size: 15 residues. The germline CDR1 and CDR2 sequences are LNHDA and SQIVND (reference sequence). V was clipped by 2 bases and J by 6 bases; unmatched bases: 4. This chain links TRBV19 with TRBJ2-2; TRBD1 matches at 9 bases. The TCR comes from an adult in good health. Material: peripheral blood, obtained on day 0 of MenACWY control vaccination. The CDR3 region has the DNA TGTGCCAGTAGTATACGGACAGGGGAGGCCGGGGAGCTGTTTTTT. It is translated as CASSIRTGEAGELFF.